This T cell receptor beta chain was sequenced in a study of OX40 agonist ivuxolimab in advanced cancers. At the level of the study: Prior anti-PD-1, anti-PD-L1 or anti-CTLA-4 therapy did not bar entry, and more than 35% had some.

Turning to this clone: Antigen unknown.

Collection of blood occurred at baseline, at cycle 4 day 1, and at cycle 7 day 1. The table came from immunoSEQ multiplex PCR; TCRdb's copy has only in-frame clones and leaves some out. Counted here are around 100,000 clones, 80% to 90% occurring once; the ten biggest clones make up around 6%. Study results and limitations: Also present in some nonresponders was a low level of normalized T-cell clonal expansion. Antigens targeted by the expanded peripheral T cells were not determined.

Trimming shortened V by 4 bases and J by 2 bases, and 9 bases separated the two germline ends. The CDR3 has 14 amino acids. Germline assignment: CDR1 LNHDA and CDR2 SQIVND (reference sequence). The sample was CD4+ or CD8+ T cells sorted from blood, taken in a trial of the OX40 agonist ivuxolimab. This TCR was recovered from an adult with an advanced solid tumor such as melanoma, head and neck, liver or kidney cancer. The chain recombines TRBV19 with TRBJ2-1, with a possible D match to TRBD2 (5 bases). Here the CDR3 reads CASSKDLAYNEQFF. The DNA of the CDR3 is TGTGCCAGTAGTAAGGACTTAGCCTACAATGAGCAGTTCTTC.